The present T cell receptor (beta chain) was sequenced within a study of beta chain features in type 1 diabetes. Overall study context: Age, gender and cell yields were alike across patients and healthy donors.

As every portion of the isolated RNA was reverse transcribed, the sequencing read expressed TCRB transcripts. Using immunoSEQ multiplex PCR, the repertoire was profiled, and TCRdb retains in-frame clones only, with some absent. Among fewer than 350,000 clones listed, approximately 16% were seen once. Overall study results and limits: Compared with healthy donors, patients appeared to share more similar naive, central memory and regulatory TCRB repertoires. All four CD4+ subsets of Type 1 diabetes patients contained TCRB CDR3s that were moderately but significantly shorter.

In regard to this clone: Its specificity is unknown.

V was trimmed by 3 bases and J by 1 base, leaving 10 bases between them. Germline CDR1 and CDR2: MNHNS and SASEGT. The CDR3 runs to 14 residues. This sequence joins TRBV6-1 and TRBJ2-7; weak D call: TRBD1 (6 bases). Sequences were obtained from naive CD4+ T cells from blood. This clonotype was obtained from a man between 18 and 35 years old with type 1 diabetes. The CDR3 bases are TGTGCCAGCAGTGACCAGGGGTTATCCTACGAGCAGTACTTC. Encoded protein: CASSDQGLSYEQYF.